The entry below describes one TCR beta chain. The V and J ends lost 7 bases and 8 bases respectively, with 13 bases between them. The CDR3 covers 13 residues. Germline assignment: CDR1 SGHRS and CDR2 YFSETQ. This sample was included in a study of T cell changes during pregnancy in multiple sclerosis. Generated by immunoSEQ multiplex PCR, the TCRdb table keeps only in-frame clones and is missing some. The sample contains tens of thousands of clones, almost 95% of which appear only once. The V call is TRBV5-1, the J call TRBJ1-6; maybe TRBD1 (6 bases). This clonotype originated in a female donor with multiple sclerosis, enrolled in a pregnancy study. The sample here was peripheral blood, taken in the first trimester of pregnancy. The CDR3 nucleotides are TGCGCCAGCCGACAGGCCCCGGATTCACCCCTCCACTTT. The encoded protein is CASRQAPDSPLHF. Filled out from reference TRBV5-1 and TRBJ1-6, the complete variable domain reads KAGVTQTPRYLIKTRGQQVTLSCSPISGHRSVSWYQQTPGQGLQFLFEYFSETQRNKGNFPGRFSGRQFSNSRSEMNVSTLELGDSALYLCASRQAPDSPLHFGNGTRLTVT.